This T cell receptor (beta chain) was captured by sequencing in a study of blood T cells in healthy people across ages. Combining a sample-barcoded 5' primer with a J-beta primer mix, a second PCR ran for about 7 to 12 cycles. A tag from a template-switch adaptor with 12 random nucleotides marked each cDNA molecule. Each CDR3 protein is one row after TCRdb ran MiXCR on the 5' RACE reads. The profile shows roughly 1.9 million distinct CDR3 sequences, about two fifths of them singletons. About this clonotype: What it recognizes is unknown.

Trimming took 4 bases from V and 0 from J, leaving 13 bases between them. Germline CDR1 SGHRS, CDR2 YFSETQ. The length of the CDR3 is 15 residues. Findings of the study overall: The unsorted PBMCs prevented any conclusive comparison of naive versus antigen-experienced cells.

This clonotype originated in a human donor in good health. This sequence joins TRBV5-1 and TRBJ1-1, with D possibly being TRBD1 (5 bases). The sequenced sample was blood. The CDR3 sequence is CASSPDTGMNTEAFF. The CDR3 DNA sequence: TGCGCCAGCAGCCCAGACACAGGCATGAACACTGAAGCTTTCTTT.